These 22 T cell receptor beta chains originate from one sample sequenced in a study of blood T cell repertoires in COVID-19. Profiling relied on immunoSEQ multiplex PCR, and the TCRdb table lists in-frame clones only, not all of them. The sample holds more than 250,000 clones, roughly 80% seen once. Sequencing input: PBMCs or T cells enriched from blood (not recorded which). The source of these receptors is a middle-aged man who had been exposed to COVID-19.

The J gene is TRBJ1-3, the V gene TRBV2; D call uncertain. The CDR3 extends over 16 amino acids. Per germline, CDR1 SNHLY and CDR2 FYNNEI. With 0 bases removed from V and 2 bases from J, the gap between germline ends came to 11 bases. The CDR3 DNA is TGTGCCAGCAGTGAAGCGCTCTTGACAACTGGAAACACCATATATTTT. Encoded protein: CASSEALLTTGNTIYF.

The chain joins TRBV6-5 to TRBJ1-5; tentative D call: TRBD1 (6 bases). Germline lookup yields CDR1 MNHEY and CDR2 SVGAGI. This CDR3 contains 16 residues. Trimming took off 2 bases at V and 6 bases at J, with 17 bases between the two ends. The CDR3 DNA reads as TGTGCCAGCAGTTACCTTCCCCAGGGGAGAGGTCAGCCCCAGCATTTT. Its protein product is CASSYLPQGRGQPQHF.

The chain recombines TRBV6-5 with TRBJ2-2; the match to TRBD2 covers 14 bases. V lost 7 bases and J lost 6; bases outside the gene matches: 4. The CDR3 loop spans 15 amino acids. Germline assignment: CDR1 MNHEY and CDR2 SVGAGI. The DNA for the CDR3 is TGTGCCAGCATGGGACTAGCGGGAGCGGCCGGGGAGCTGTTTTTT. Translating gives CASMGLAGAAGELFF.

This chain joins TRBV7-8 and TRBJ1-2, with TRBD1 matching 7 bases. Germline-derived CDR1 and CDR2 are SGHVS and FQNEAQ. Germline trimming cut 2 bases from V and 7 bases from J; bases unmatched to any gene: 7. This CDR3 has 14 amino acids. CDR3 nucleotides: TGTGCCAGCAGCTTAAGTCGACAGGGCAGTGGCTACACCTTC. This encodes CASSLSRQGSGYTF.

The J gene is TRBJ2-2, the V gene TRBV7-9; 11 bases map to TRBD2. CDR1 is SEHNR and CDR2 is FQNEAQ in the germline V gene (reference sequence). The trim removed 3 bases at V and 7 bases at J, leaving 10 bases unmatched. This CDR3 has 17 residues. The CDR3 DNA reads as TGTGCCAGCAGCTTGGGTTTTGCTAGCGGGAGGATCGGGGAGCTGTTTTTT. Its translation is CASSLGFASGRIGELFF.

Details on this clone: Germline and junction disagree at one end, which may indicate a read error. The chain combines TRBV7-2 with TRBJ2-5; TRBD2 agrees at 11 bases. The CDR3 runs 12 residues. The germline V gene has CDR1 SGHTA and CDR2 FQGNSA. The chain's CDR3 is CASSLTSGRPDF. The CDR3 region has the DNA TGTGCCAGCAGCTTAACTAGCGGGAGACCCGACTTC.

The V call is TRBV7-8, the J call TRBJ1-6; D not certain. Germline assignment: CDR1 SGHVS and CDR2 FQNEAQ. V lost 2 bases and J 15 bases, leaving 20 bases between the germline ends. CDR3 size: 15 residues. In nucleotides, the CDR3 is TGTGCCAGCAGCTTACTGTCCCTTGACACTCTGAGCCTCCACTTT. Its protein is CASSLLSLDTLSLHF.

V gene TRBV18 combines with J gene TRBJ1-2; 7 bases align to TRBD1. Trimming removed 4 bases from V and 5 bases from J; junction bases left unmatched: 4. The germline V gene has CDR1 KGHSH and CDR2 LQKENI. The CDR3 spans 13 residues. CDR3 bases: TGTGCCAGCTCACGGGACAGCAGTTATGGCTACACCTTC. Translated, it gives CASSRDSSYGYTF.

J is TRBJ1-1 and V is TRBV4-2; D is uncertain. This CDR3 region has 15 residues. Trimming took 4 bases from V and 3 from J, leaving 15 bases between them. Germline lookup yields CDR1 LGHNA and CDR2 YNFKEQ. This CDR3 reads CASSPKVERDTEAFF. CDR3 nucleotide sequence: TGTGCCAGCAGCCCTAAGGTGGAGAGAGACACTGAAGCTTTCTTT.

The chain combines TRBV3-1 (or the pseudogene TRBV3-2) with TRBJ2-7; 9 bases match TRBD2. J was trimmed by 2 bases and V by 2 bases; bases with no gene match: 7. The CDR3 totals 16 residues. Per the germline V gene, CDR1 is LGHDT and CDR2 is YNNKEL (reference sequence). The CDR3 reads CASSQYAGGQPYEQYF. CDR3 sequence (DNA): TGTGCCAGCAGCCAATACGCGGGAGGGCAGCCCTACGAGCAGTACTTC.

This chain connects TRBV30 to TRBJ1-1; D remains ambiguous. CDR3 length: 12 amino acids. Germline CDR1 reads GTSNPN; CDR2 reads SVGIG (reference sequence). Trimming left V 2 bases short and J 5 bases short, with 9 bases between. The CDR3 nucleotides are TGTGCCTGGAGTTTTGGGCATACTGAAGCTTTCTTT. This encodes CAWSFGHTEAFF.

The CDR3 region has the DNA TGTGCCAGCAGTGATGACACCTCCGGGACATCTGGAAACACCATATATTTT. This codes for CASSDDTSGTSGNTIYF. This rearrangement joins TRBV6-1 to TRBJ1-3; tentatively, D is TRBD1 (6 bases). The CDR3 is made up of 17 amino acids. Deletions cut 3 bases from V and 1 base from J, with 16 bases between. Germline V gene data show CDR1 as MNHNS and CDR2 as SASEGT.

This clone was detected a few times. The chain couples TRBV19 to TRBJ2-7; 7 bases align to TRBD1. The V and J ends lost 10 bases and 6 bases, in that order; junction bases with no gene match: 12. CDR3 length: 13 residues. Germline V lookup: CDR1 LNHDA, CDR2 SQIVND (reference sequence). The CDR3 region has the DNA TGTGCCACCCTCGACAGGGTAATTGGCGAGCAGTACTTC. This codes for CATLDRVIGEQYF.

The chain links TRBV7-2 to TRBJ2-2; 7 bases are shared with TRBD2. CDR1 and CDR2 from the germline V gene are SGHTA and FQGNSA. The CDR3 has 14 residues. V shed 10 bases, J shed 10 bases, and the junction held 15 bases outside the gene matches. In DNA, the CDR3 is TGTGCCACCACAATGGCGGGAGTTTATGAGGAGCTGTTTTTT. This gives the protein CATTMAGVYEELFF.

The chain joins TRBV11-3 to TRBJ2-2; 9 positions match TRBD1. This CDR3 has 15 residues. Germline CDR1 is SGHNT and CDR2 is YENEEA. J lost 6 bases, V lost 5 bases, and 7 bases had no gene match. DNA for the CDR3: TGTGCCAGCAGCCAAGTGGACAGGGGATCCGGGGAGCTGTTTTTT. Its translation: CASSQVDRGSGELFF.

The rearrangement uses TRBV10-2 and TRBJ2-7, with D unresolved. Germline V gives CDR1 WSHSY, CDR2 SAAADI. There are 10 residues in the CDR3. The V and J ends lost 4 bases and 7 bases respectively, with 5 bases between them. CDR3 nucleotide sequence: TGCGCCAGCAGTGTGAGGGAGCAGTACTTC. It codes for CASSVREQYF.

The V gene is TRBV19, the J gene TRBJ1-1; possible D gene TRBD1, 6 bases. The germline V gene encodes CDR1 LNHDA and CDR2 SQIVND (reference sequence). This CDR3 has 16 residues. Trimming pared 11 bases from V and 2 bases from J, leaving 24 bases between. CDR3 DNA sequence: TGTGCCTCCAACCTCGGCCGGGACACTAAAAACACTGAAGCTTTCTTT. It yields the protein CASNLGRDTKNTEAFF.

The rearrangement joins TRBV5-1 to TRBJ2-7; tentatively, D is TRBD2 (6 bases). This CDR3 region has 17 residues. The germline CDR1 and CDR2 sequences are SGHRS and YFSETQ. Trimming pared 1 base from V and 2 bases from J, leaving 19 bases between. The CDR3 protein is CASSLTIEAGIAYEQYF. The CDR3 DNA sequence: TGCGCCAGCAGCTTGACGATCGAGGCGGGGATCGCCTACGAGCAGTACTTC.

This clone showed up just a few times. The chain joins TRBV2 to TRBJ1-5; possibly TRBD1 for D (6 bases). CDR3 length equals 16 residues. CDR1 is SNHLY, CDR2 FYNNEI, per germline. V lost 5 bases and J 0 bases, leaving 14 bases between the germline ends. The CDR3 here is CASSPGQPNSNQPQHF. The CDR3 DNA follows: TGTGCCAGCAGTCCCGGACAGCCCAATAGCAATCAGCCCCAGCATTTT.

CDR3 nucleotide sequence: TGTGCCAGCAGCTTAGTAGGACAGGCCACCGGGGAGCTGTTTTTT. Protein: CASSLVGQATGELFF. The chain has TRBV11-2 and TRBJ2-2; the match to TRBD1 covers 7 bases. The CDR3 is 15 amino acids. Germline CDR1 reads SGHAT; CDR2 reads FQNNGV. V was clipped by 1 base and J by 4 bases; unmatched bases: 3.

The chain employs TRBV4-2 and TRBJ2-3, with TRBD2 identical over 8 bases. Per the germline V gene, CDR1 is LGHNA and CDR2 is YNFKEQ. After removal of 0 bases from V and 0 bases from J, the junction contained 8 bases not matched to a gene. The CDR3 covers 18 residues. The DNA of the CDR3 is TGTGCCAGCAGCCAAGATTACTGGGGCGGGGGGAGCACAGATACGCAGTATTTT. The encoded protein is CASSQDYWGGGSTDTQYF.

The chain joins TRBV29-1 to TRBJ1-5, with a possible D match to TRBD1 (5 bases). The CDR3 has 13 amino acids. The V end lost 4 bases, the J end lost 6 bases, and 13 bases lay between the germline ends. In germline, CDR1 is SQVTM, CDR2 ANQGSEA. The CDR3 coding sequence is TGCAGCGTTGTCGGAGGGGCCGGTCAGCCCCAGCATTTT. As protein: CSVVGGAGQPQHF.